Following are 24 T cell receptor beta chains from one sample sequenced in a study of persistence of HIV-infected CD4 T cells. Antigens for these TCRs are unknown. Cells were stimulated with CMV-infected fibroblast lysates at 10 ug/mL. Memory cells lacking CD40L and CD69 with high CD45RO were sorted. The libraries were made with immunoSEQ version 4 in survey mode. Measured with immunoSEQ multiplex PCR; TCRdb has only the in-frame clones, and not every one. Of 25,000 to 30,000 clones listed, 78% were seen once; the top ten hold more than 0.75%. Material: CD4+ T cells sorted from PBMCs after roughly 18-hour stimulation, obtained from a patient who received antiretroviral therapy. The receptors originated from an adult woman with HIV who was CMV-seropositive.

CDR3: CASSLANPNTQYF. The DNA of the CDR3 is TGTGCCAGCAGCTTAGCGAACCCCAATACGCAGTATTTT. The chain links TRBV7-8 to TRBJ2-3; no clear D. V was trimmed by 0 bases and J by 7 bases, leaving 8 bases between them. From germline, CDR1 is SGHVS and CDR2 FQNEAQ. This CDR3 region has 13 residues.

The V gene is TRBV7-8, the J gene TRBJ1-2; possible D gene TRBD1, 6 bases. The CDR3 sequence is 15 residues long. Germline V CDR1 and CDR2: SGHVS, FQNEAQ. V was cut by 4 bases and J by 3 bases, with 15 bases left in between. In nucleotides, the CDR3 is TGTGCCAGCAGCTCCGGGGGGGCAGGGGACTATGGCTACACCTTC. Translation: CASSSGGAGDYGYTF.

The CDR3 sequence: CASSLLVEDSPLHF. The CDR3 DNA reads as TGTGCCAGCAGCTTGTTAGTTGAGGATTCACCCCTCCACTTT. The rearrangement uses TRBV5-4 and TRBJ1-6, with D unresolved. CDR3 size: 14 residues. Germline lookup yields CDR1 SGHNT and CDR2 YYREEE (reference sequence). Trimming cost V 1 base and J 8 bases, with 10 bases left between them.

This clone was detected once. The J gene is TRBJ2-1, the V gene TRBV5-1; D remains ambiguous. CDR1 is SGHRS, CDR2 YFSETQ, per germline. V lost 0 bases and J 3 bases, leaving 7 bases between the germline ends. The CDR3 is 14 amino acids. The CDR3 region is CASSLEAFYNEQFF. As DNA, the CDR3 is TGCGCCAGCAGCTTGGAGGCGTTCTACAATGAGCAGTTCTTC.

V gene TRBV27 combines with J gene TRBJ1-1; D is uncertain. This CDR3 has 13 residues. Germline CDR1 MNHEY, CDR2 SMNVEV (reference sequence). V lost 4 bases to trimming and J lost 5 bases, with 11 bases between them. The CDR3 is CASSWYRGTEAFF. For the CDR3, the DNA is TGTGCCAGCAGTTGGTACCGTGGGACTGAAGCTTTCTTT.

J is TRBJ1-1 and V is TRBV10-1; the D is unclear. V shed 6 bases and J shed 0 bases, with 20 bases lying between them. Germline loops: CDR1 WNHNN, CDR2 SYGVQD (reference sequence). The CDR3 contains 17 residues. DNA for the CDR3: TGCGCCAGCAGCGCCCTCAAGGCAGCACCCATGAACACTGAAGCTTTCTTT. Translation: CASSALKAAPMNTEAFF.

The chain uses TRBV6-5 and TRBJ2-2; 7 bases match TRBD2. V was clipped by 8 bases and J by 5 bases; unmatched bases: 8. The CDR3 totals 14 residues. In germline, CDR1 is MNHEY, CDR2 SVGAGI. The CDR3 region is CASLLAAGTGELFF. The CDR3 DNA sequence: TGTGCCAGCCTTCTAGCGGCGGGAACCGGGGAGCTGTTTTTT.

The chain joins TRBV6-1 to TRBJ1-1; unclear D gene. The length of the CDR3 is 14 residues. CDR1 and CDR2 (germline): MNHNS, SASEGT. Deletions cut 2 bases from V and 0 bases from J, with 7 bases between. The CDR3, as DNA: TGTGCCAGCAGTGAATTTGGGTTGAACACTGAAGCTTTCTTT. It translates to CASSEFGLNTEAFF.

The rearrangement links TRBV19 to TRBJ2-2; 7 nucleotides agree with TRBD1. The CDR3 runs to 15 residues. With V trimmed by 2 bases and J by 4 bases, 4 bases remained unmatched. Germline values: CDR1 LNHDA, CDR2 SQIVND (reference sequence). The CDR3, as DNA: TGTGCCAGTAGTATAAAGGGGGCTGGCACCGGGGAGCTGTTTTTT. This sequence encodes CASSIKGAGTGELFF.

This clone was observed a few times. The rearrangement joins TRBV10-3 to TRBJ1-5, with 8 bases identical to TRBD1. CDR1 and CDR2 (germline): ENHRY, SYGVKD. The V and J ends lost 0 bases and 3 bases, in that order; junction bases with no gene match: 4. This CDR3 comprises 16 residues. The CDR3 loop reads CAISESGQAINQPQHF. The DNA of the CDR3 is TGTGCCATCAGTGAGTCGGGACAGGCGATCAATCAGCCCCAGCATTTT.

A single count supports this clone. The chain uses TRBV5-1 and TRBJ1-4, with 7 bases identical to TRBD1. The germline V gene has CDR1 SGHRS and CDR2 YFSETQ. The CDR3 contains 18 residues. J lost 3 bases, V lost 2 bases, and 13 bases had no gene match. The CDR3 DNA follows: TGCGCCAGCAGCTTAAGGGCCGACAGGGTGGGATCTAATGAAAAACTGTTTTTT. It encodes CASSLRADRVGSNEKLFF.

The chain carries TRBV30 and TRBJ2-3; tentatively, D is TRBD1 (5 bases). The V and J ends lost 8 bases and 4 bases respectively, with 13 bases between them. The CDR3 contains 12 residues. Germline CDR1 is GTSNPN and CDR2 is SVGIG (reference sequence). CDR3 sequence: CASSDSPDTQYF. In nucleotides, the CDR3 is TGTGCCAGCTCCGACAGCCCAGATACGCAGTATTTT.

This clone was counted once. The rearrangement uses TRBV10-1 and TRBJ2-1, with 13 bases matching TRBD2. The CDR3 length is 18 residues. The junction had 9 bases not matched to a gene; V was cut back by 5 bases and J by 2 bases. The germline CDR1 and CDR2 sequences are WNHNN and SYGVQD (reference sequence). CDR3 DNA sequence: TGCGCCAGCAGTTTGAGGGGACTAGCGGGGTCGACCTACAATGAGCAGTTCTTC. This codes for CASSLRGLAGSTYNEQFF.

The rearrangement uses TRBV3-1 (or the pseudogene TRBV3-2) and TRBJ1-5, with a weak D call TRBD1 (5 bases). V was shortened by 4 bases and J by 2 bases, with 21 bases between the two germline ends. The CDR3 contains 18 residues. Germline V gene lookup returns CDR1 LGHDT and CDR2 YNNKEL (reference sequence). CDR3 sequence reads: CASSPYSGTAKGNQPQHF. The CDR3 DNA is TGTGCCAGCAGCCCATATTCGGGGACGGCGAAAGGCAATCAGCCCCAGCATTTT.

J is TRBJ1-1 and V is TRBV6-5; TRBD1 agrees at 7 bases. The V and J ends lost 6 bases and 5 bases, in that order; junction bases with no gene match: 9. The CDR3 consists of 14 residues. CDR1 MNHEY and CDR2 SVGAGI come from the germline V gene. The CDR3 sequence is CASRPTGVETEAFF. CDR3 coding DNA: TGTGCCAGCAGACCTACAGGGGTGGAGACTGAAGCTTTCTTT.

The chain is built from TRBV7-3 and TRBJ2-2, with TRBD1 identical over 8 bases. This CDR3 comprises 17 residues. Per the germline V gene, CDR1 is SGHTA and CDR2 is FQGTGA. The V gene end was trimmed by 4 bases and the J gene end by 2 bases; junction bases not matched to a gene: 9. The CDR3 loop reads CASSSHRDRRNTGELFF. CDR3 nucleotide sequence: TGTGCCAGCAGCTCGCACCGGGACAGGAGAAACACCGGGGAGCTGTTTTTT.

The chain carries TRBV3-1 (or the pseudogene TRBV3-2) and TRBJ1-4; TRBD1 might be the D (5 bases). V lost 1 base, J lost 8 bases, and 11 bases lay in between. The CDR3 sequence is 14 residues long. The germline gives CDR1 LGHDT, CDR2 YNNKEL (reference sequence). In DNA form, the CDR3 reads TGTGCCAGCAGCCAAGCAGGGATAAGAGAAAAACTGTTTTTT. Its translation: CASSQAGIREKLFF.

This chain joins TRBV15 and TRBJ2-1, with 13 bases matching TRBD2. The V gene end was trimmed by 2 bases and the J gene end by 1 base; junction bases not matched to a gene: 2. The CDR3 loop spans 17 amino acids. CDR1 is LNHNV and CDR2 is YYDKDF in the germline V gene (reference sequence). The CDR3 protein is CATSRRLAGGSYNEQFF. CDR3 nucleotide sequence: TGTGCCACCAGCAGAAGACTAGCGGGGGGATCCTACAATGAGCAGTTCTTC.

V and J are TRBV5-1 and TRBJ1-3; D may be TRBD1 (5 bases). CDR3 length equals 16 residues. From germline, CDR1 is SGHRS and CDR2 YFSETQ. The ends were cut back, 4 bases at V and 2 bases at J, with 16 bases in the middle. CDR3 protein: CASSLGPGAAGNTIYF. The CDR3 coding sequence is TGCGCCAGCAGCCTGGGTCCCGGGGCAGCTGGAAACACCATATATTTT.

The chain links TRBV7-9 to TRBJ2-1; 11 positions agree with TRBD2. Germline assignment: CDR1 SEHNR and CDR2 FQNEAQ (reference sequence). The CDR3 is 16 residues long. The ends lost 5 bases at V and 10 bases at J; junction bases unmatched: 13. The DNA of the CDR3 is TGTGCCAGCAGCGGAGAGAAACTAGCGGGGGCCCTCGAGCAGTTCTTC. As protein: CASSGEKLAGALEQFF.

The chain combines TRBV6-5 with TRBJ1-2, with D tentatively TRBD1 (5 bases). This CDR3 has 14 amino acids. The V gene lost 6 bases and the J gene lost 4 bases, with 15 bases spanning the gap. CDR1 MNHEY and CDR2 SVGAGI come from the germline V gene. The CDR3 loop is CASRGGEGRYGYTF. In DNA, the CDR3 is TGTGCCAGCAGAGGAGGAGAGGGGCGCTATGGCTACACCTTC.

The chain links TRBV7-8 to TRBJ2-3; no clear D gene. This CDR3 has 12 residues. Trimming took off 4 bases at V and 3 bases at J, with 5 bases between the two ends. The germline CDR1 and CDR2 sequences are SGHVS and FQNEAQ. The CDR3, as DNA: TGTGCCAGCAGCTCCACAACAGATACGCAGTATTTT. Residues: CASSSTTDTQYF.

The chain is built from TRBV5-1 and TRBJ1-1; maybe TRBD1 (5 bases). This CDR3 is built from 15 residues. Germline loops: CDR1 SGHRS, CDR2 YFSETQ. The V end was cut by 0 bases, the J end by 5 bases, with 14 bases between. CDR3 protein: CASSLVPGGKTEAFF. The CDR3 coding sequence is TGCGCCAGCAGCTTGGTCCCCGGGGGGAAAACTGAAGCTTTCTTT.

V gene TRBV7-8 combines with J gene TRBJ2-3; D is unclear. Trimming shortened V by 1 base and J by 6 bases, and 11 bases separated the two germline ends. The V gene's germline CDR1 is SGHVS and CDR2 FQNEAQ. The CDR3 totals 14 residues. The CDR3 sequence is CASSLGNIGDTQYF. The CDR3 DNA reads TGTGCCAGCAGCTTAGGAAACATTGGCGATACGCAGTATTTT. Full variable domain (rest looked up from reference TRBV7-8 and TRBJ2-3): GAGVSQSPRYKVAKRGQDVALRCDPISGHVSLFWYQQALGQGPEFLTYFQNEAQLDKSGLPSDRFFAERPEGSVSTLKIQRTQQEDSAVYLCASSLGNIGDTQYFGPGTRLTVL.